These 17 T cell receptor beta chains were all obtained from the same sample, sequenced in a study of blood T cells in healthy people across ages. Combining a sample-barcoded 5' primer with a J-beta primer mix, a second PCR ran for 7 to 11 cycles. TCRdb re-called the 5' RACE reads through MiXCR, storing one row per CDR3 protein. This sample has 850,000 to 950,000 distinct CDR3 sequences; around 26% occur once, and the top ten carry approximately 15%. The sample was blood. The receptors here all came from a woman of 80 years or more in good health.

This clonotype has just one count. One end of the junction does not line up with germline, which may come from a read error. The gene calls are TRBV12-3 or TRBV12-4 and TRBJ2-7; the D gene is possibly TRBD2 (6 bases). The CDR3 extends over 15 amino acids. CDR3 region: CASSFRDGSSYERFF. The CDR3 nucleotides are TGTGCCAGCAGTTTCCGGGACGGGAGCTCCTACGAGCGGTTCTTC.

This clonotype was found many times. The CDR3: CSARDSQGAPGSSSPLHF. The DNA for the CDR3 is TGCAGTGCTAGAGATTCGCAGGGGGCGCCTGGCTCAAGTTCACCCCTCCACTTT. The V and J genes are TRBV20-1 and TRBJ1-6; TRBD1 matches at 8 bases. Looked up from germline, CDR1 is DFQATT and CDR2 is SNEGSKA (reference sequence). The CDR3 sequence is 18 residues long. With 0 bases clipped from V and 9 bases from J, the junction kept 16 bases outside the gene matches.

There are many counts of this clonotype. The chain has TRBV13 and TRBJ2-3; possibly TRBD1 for D (6 bases). Germline CDR1 is PRHDT and CDR2 is FYEKMQ (reference sequence). Trimming took off 5 bases at V and 4 bases at J, with 16 bases between the two ends. The CDR3 runs 15 residues. In nucleotides, the CDR3 is TGTGCCAGCAGCCCCGTGGGGGCCAGCGCAGATACGCAGTATTTT. Residues: CASSPVGASADTQYF.

This clonotype has more than one count but fewer than ten. The rearrangement uses TRBV4-1 and TRBJ2-5, with TRBD2 as a possible D gene (7 bases). CDR1 MGHRA and CDR2 YSYEKL come from the germline V gene. V lost 0 bases to trimming and J lost 2 bases, with 13 bases between them. The CDR3 covers 16 residues. The DNA for the CDR3 is TGCGCCAGCAGCCAAGAGAGGGGGGGACGGCAAGAGACCCAGTACTTC. It translates to CASSQERGGRQETQYF.

A few counts support this clonotype. The rearrangement uses TRBV18 and TRBJ2-6; D may be TRBD1 (6 bases). Per the germline V gene, CDR1 is KGHSH and CDR2 is LQKENI. V was clipped by 2 bases and J by 0 bases, with 14 bases between them. The CDR3 is made up of 18 amino acids. The CDR3 bases are TGTGCCAGCTCACCAATGGGGGCCCATAACTCTGGGGCCAACGTCCTGACTTTC. It is translated as CASSPMGAHNSGANVLTF.

With regard to this clonotype: The junction departs from germline at one end; a sequencing error may be responsible. The chain joins TRBV4-2 to TRBJ1-6, with 7 bases lining up with TRBD1. The CDR3 has 17 residues. Germline V lookup: CDR1 LGHNA, CDR2 YNFKEQ. CDR3 DNA sequence: TGTGCCAACAGCCAAGATGTGGAGACAGGGACATATTCACCCCTCCACTTT. This codes for CANSQDVETGTYSPLHF.

In its sample, this clonotype was seen once. A single base separates this from a much larger clone, so it may be a read error. This chain uses TRBV7-9 with TRBJ1-5, with a weak D call TRBD1 (6 bases). The CDR3 has 15 residues. Germline CDR1 reads SEHNR; CDR2 reads FQNEAQ (reference sequence). Written as DNA, the CDR3 is TGTGCCGGCAGCGCAGACGCAGGGGAAGGGCAGCCCCAGCATTTT. This encodes CAGSADAGEGQPQHF.

There are many counts of this clonotype. This chain connects TRBV20-1 to TRBJ1-2; TRBD1 is a possible D gene (5 bases). The CDR3 totals 14 residues. The germline V gene encodes CDR1 DFQATT and CDR2 SNEGSKA (reference sequence). V was clipped by 6 bases and J by 8 bases, with 22 bases between them. DNA for the CDR3: TGCAGTGCCCGGGTTCCCGGGGGGTTCGGCGGCTACACCTTC. Translating it yields CSARVPGGFGGYTF.

This clonotype came up many times. V is TRBV6-2 or TRBV6-3 and J is TRBJ1-2, with D perhaps matching TRBD1 (6 bases). V was clipped by 6 bases and J by 4 bases, with 18 bases between them. Germline V CDR1 and CDR2: MNHEY, SVGEGT. The CDR3 loop spans 15 amino acids. The CDR3 is CASSRYTGQIYGYTF. The CDR3 DNA reads as TGTGCCAGCAGCCGCTATACAGGGCAAATCTATGGCTACACCTTC.

This clonotype has more than one count but fewer than ten. This chain links TRBV20-1 with TRBJ1-5; D is ambiguous. The CDR3 covers 14 residues. The germline V gene has CDR1 DFQATT and CDR2 SNEGSKA (reference sequence). Trimming took off 0 bases at V and 0 bases at J, with 6 bases between the two ends. The CDR3 nucleotides read TGCAGTGCTAGAGAAACGTATAGCAATCAGCCCCAGCATTTT. Translated: CSARETYSNQPQHF.

V is TRBV20-1 and J is TRBJ1-1; D is uncertain. The germline gives CDR1 DFQATT, CDR2 SNEGSKA (reference sequence). The CDR3 length is 13 residues. V was trimmed by 6 bases and J by 1 base, leaving 12 bases between them. This CDR3 is CSAARSSNTEAFF. CDR3 sequence (DNA): TGCAGTGCAGCGAGGAGCTCGAACACTGAAGCTTTCTTT.

This clonotype came up many times. The chain carries TRBV6-2 or TRBV6-3 and TRBJ2-4, with a tentative D call TRBD1 (5 bases). Germline V lookup: CDR1 MNHEY, CDR2 SVGEGT. This CDR3 is 16 amino acids long. V lost 6 bases and J 1 base, leaving 16 bases between the germline ends. The DNA of the CDR3 is TGTGCCAGCAGACCTTCCGGAACAGGCGCCAAAAACATTCAGTACTTC. Translation: CASRPSGTGAKNIQYF.

This clonotype has just a few counts. The rearrangement joins TRBV6-2 or TRBV6-3 to TRBJ1-1, with TRBD1 as a possible D gene (5 bases). CDR1 is MNHEY, CDR2 SVGEGT, per germline. The ends were cut back, 6 bases at V and 0 bases at J, with 14 bases in the middle. The CDR3 consists of 15 residues. The CDR3 loop is CASRDLKQVNTEAFF. The CDR3 DNA follows: TGTGCCAGCAGAGACCTTAAACAGGTGAACACTGAAGCTTTCTTT.

With regard to this clonotype: The junction shows a germline mismatch at one end, possibly a read error. CDR3 DNA: TGCGCCAGCAGCCTAGACTGGAACTATGACTACACCTTC. Residues: CASSLDWNYDYTF. The chain is built from TRBV5-1 and TRBJ1-2, with unresolved D. CDR1 is SGHRS and CDR2 is YFSETQ in the germline V gene. The CDR3 is 13 residues long.

This clonotype was picked up a small number of times. This may come from a read error, since a much larger clone is one base off. The chain couples TRBV4-3 to TRBJ2-1; possible D gene TRBD2, 5 bases. Per the germline V gene, CDR1 is LGHNA and CDR2 is YSLEER. Trimming took off 0 bases at V and 4 bases at J, with 10 bases between the two ends. CDR3 length equals 15 residues. The CDR3 sequence is CASSQDPGEYNEQFF. The CDR3 nucleotides are TGCGCCAGCAGCCAAGATCCCGGGGAATACAATGAGCAGTTCTTC.

The rearrangement links TRBV5-1 to TRBJ1-5, with a possible D match to TRBD1 (5 bases). Trimming pared 0 bases from V and 5 bases from J, leaving 15 bases between. CDR1 and CDR2 from the germline V gene are SGHRS and YFSETQ. This CDR3 is built from 16 residues. This CDR3 is CASSLGPRADHQPQHF. The CDR3 coding sequence is TGCGCCAGCAGCTTGGGGCCCAGGGCAGACCATCAGCCCCAGCATTTT. The full variable domain, rest sourced from reference TRBV5-1 and TRBJ1-5, is KAGVTQTPRYLIKTRGQQVTLSCSPISGHRSVSWYQQTPGQGLQFLFEYFSETQRNKGNFPGRFSGRQFSNSRSEMNVSTLELGDSALYLCASSLGPRADHQPQHFGDGTRLSIL.

This clonotype was found a few times. A much larger clone lies one base from this, so it may be a read error. V usage is TRBV27 and J usage is TRBJ2-1, with 11 bases identical to TRBD2. Losses at the gene ends were 0 bases for V and 13 bases for J; bases not matched to a gene: 11. The CDR3 runs 16 residues. Germline CDR1 and CDR2: MNHEY and SMNVEV (reference sequence). This CDR3 reads CASSLSISGGVETQFF. The CDR3 DNA reads TGTGCCAGCAGTTTATCGATTAGCGGGGGGGTGGAGACCCAGTTCTTC.